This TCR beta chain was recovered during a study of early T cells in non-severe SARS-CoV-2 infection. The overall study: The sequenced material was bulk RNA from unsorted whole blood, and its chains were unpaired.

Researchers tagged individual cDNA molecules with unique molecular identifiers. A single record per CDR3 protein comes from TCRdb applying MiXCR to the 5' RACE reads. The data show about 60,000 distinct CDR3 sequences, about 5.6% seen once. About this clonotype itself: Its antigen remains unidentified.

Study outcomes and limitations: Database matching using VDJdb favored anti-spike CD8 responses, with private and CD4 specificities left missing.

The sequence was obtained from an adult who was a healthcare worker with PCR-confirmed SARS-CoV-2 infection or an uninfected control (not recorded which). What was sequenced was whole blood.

The CDR3 nucleotides are TGCGCCAGCAGCTTCAACAGATCATATAATTCACCCCTCCACTTT. Its translation: CASSFNRSYNSPLHF. This sequence joins TRBV5-1 and TRBJ1-6; D not certain. Germline V lookup: CDR1 SGHRS, CDR2 YFSETQ. The CDR3 runs 15 residues. V lost 2 bases and J lost 4, with 10 bases in between.